Below are 16 T cell receptor beta chains sequenced from a single sample in a study of cytomegalovirus exposure and HLA in healthy donors. 60 Vbeta and 13 Jbeta primers were used in PCR. Clones were sequenced by immunoSEQ multiplex PCR, and TCRdb holds only the in-frame ones, with some missing. The top ten hold 8.5% to 12% of the sample, which has 150,000 to 200,000 clones, 65% to 70% seen once. The source material was PBMCs. The source of these receptors is a man aged 25-45 years in good health and CMV-seropositive.

This sequence joins TRBV2 and TRBJ2-5; 9 bases map to TRBD2. V trimming: 5 bases; J trimming: 2 bases; junction bases outside the gene matches: 9. Germline V lookup: CDR1 SNHLY, CDR2 FYNNEI. This CDR3 is built from 16 residues. The CDR3 DNA is TGTGCCAGCAGTTTTACTCGACTAGCGGAGCAAGAGACCCAGTACTTC. It is translated as CASSFTRLAEQETQYF. Filled out from reference TRBV2 and TRBJ2-5, the complete variable domain reads EPEVTQTPSHQVTQMGQEVILRCVPISNHLYFYWYRQILGQKVEFLVSFYNNEISEKSEIFDDQFSVERPDGSNFTLKIRSTKLEDSAMYFCASSFTRLAEQETQYFGPGTRLLVL.

J is TRBJ2-1 and V is TRBV18, with 13 nucleotides matching TRBD2. Germline V CDR1 and CDR2: KGHSH, LQKENI. The CDR3 is 16 residues long. Trimming cost V 5 bases and J 8 bases; bases outside gene matches: 9. CDR3 bases: TGTGCCAGCTCAAATGCCGGGACTAGCGGGATAGATGAGCAGTTCTTC. Encoded protein: CASSNAGTSGIDEQFF.

The chain combines TRBV7-3 with TRBJ2-2; the D is unclear. This CDR3 spans 14 amino acids. CDR1 is SGHTA and CDR2 is FQGTGA in the germline V gene. Trimming removed 6 bases from V and 2 bases from J, with 10 bases in between. This CDR3 reads CASSLETNTGELFF. DNA of the CDR3: TGTGCCAGCAGTCTTGAAACAAACACCGGGGAGCTGTTTTTT.

This clone was seen a handful of times. In DNA form, the CDR3 reads TGTGCCAGCAGTTACGGGCAGGGTAACTCCTACGAGCAGTACTTC. Protein: CASSYGQGNSYEQYF. The chain couples TRBV6-5 to TRBJ2-7, with a weak D call TRBD1 (5 bases). The CDR3 consists of 15 residues. The germline gives CDR1 MNHEY, CDR2 SVGAGI. Trimming removed 2 bases from V and 0 bases from J, with 11 bases in between.

The CDR3 sequence: CASSRTRADTQYF. The CDR3 DNA is TGTGCCAGCAGTCGGACTAGGGCAGATACGCAGTATTTT. The rearrangement uses TRBV6-5 and TRBJ2-3; 7 positions agree with TRBD2. The CDR3 covers 13 residues. The germline V gene has CDR1 MNHEY and CDR2 SVGAGI. V gave up 5 bases and J gave up 4 bases; unmatched junction bases: 3.

This clone was picked up a small number of times. CDR3 region: CASRIRDINLNTEAFF. CDR3 sequence (DNA): TGTGCCAGCCGAATCCGGGACATTAACCTGAACACTGAAGCTTTCTTT. The chain recombines TRBV19 with TRBJ1-1, with D perhaps TRBD1 (6 bases). The length of the CDR3 is 16 residues. The V end was cut by 9 bases, the J end by 0 bases, with 20 bases between. Germline CDR1 and CDR2: LNHDA and SQIVND (reference sequence).

CDR3 sequence reads: CASSYDRGGETQYF. The DNA for the CDR3 is TGTGCCAGCAGTTACGACAGGGGTGGAGAGACCCAGTACTTC. This rearrangement joins TRBV6-6 to TRBJ2-5; 8 nucleotides line up with TRBD1. The CDR3 is made up of 14 amino acids. From germline, CDR1 is MNHNY and CDR2 SVGAGI (reference sequence). V was pared by 2 bases and J by 4 bases, with 3 bases of the junction left unmatched.

This clone has just a few counts. This chain joins TRBV5-4 and TRBJ2-3; TRBD2 is a possible D gene (6 bases). Germline V gene lookup returns CDR1 SGHNT and CDR2 YYREEE (reference sequence). This CDR3 has 17 amino acids. Trimming took 0 bases from V and 0 from J, leaving 14 bases between them. This CDR3 reads CASSLDFPGTSTDTQYF. CDR3 coding DNA: TGTGCCAGCAGCTTGGATTTCCCTGGGACTAGCACAGATACGCAGTATTTT.

The V gene is TRBV6-1, the J gene TRBJ1-5, with a possible D match to TRBD1 (5 bases). The CDR3 extends over 13 amino acids. The germline V and J ends were trimmed by 8 bases and 5 bases, with 13 bases remaining between them. CDR1 is MNHNS, CDR2 SASEGT, per germline. CDR3 nucleotide sequence: TGTGCCAGCGGACAAGGGATGGATCAGCCCCAGCATTTT. Translated, it gives CASGQGMDQPQHF.

This chain connects TRBV5-4 to TRBJ2-5, with 9 positions matching TRBD2. Per the germline V gene, CDR1 is SGHNT and CDR2 is YYREEE (reference sequence). The junction had 1 base not matched to a gene; V was cut back by 3 bases and J by 1 base. The CDR3 length is 14 residues. CDR3 coding DNA: TGTGCCAGCAGCTCGACTAGCGGCCAAGAGACCCAGTACTTC. This gives the protein CASSSTSGQETQYF.

This clone occurred a few times. This chain links TRBV28 with TRBJ2-2; D is possibly TRBD1 (6 bases). The CDR3 spans 17 residues. Germline-derived CDR1 and CDR2 are MDHEN and SYDVKM. V was clipped by 5 bases and J by 6 bases, with 22 bases between them. Written as DNA, the CDR3 is TGTGCCAGCAGTACCGCGGGCTGGGGGCGATGGGCCGGGGAGCTGTTTTTT. This gives the protein CASSTAGWGRWAGELFF.

V and J are TRBV7-2 and TRBJ2-7; the D gene is possibly TRBD2 (6 bases). The CDR3 runs to 14 residues. V lost 2 bases, J lost 4 bases, and 12 bases lay in between. Germline CDR1 SGHTA, CDR2 FQGNSA. Here the CDR3 reads CASSLTEGGYEQYF. The CDR3 DNA is TGTGCCAGCAGCTTAACGGAGGGTGGTTACGAGCAGTACTTC.

This clone was counted a few times. This chain joins TRBV30 and TRBJ2-7; the D is unclear. V lost 2 bases, J lost 0 bases, and 2 bases lay in between. CDR3 length: 11 residues. Germline CDR1 GTSNPN, CDR2 SVGIG (reference sequence). The CDR3 reads CAWSLSYEQYF. CDR3 nucleotide sequence: TGTGCCTGGAGTCTCTCCTACGAGCAGTACTTC.

Turning to this clone: The same CDR3 is also encoded by other DNA sequences in this sample. The chain links TRBV4-2 to TRBJ2-5; TRBD2 matches at 8 bases. Germline CDR1 reads LGHNA; CDR2 reads YNFKEQ. There are 14 residues in the CDR3. With 0 bases clipped from V and 4 bases from J, the junction kept 1 base outside the gene matches. CDR3: CASSQDLAGETQYF. The CDR3 DNA sequence: TGTGCCAGCAGCCAAGACCTAGCGGGAGAGACCCAGTACTTC.

The table lists this clone with a count of one. This rearrangement joins TRBV29-1 to TRBJ1-1; D is undetermined. CDR3 length equals 11 residues. CDR1 SQVTM and CDR2 ANQGSEA come from the germline V gene. Deletions cut 7 bases from V and 1 base from J, with 7 bases between. In nucleotides, the CDR3 is TGCAGCGGAACAGAGAACACTGAAGCTTTCTTT. As protein: CSGTENTEAFF.

The rearrangement links TRBV7-9 to TRBJ2-7; tentatively, D is TRBD1 (8 bases). Germline V gene sequence: CDR1 SEHNR, CDR2 FQNEAQ (reference sequence). The CDR3 has 13 amino acids. The V gene lost 11 bases and the J gene lost 1 base, with 15 bases spanning the gap. The chain's CDR3 is CAGRDRHSYEQYF. The DNA of the CDR3 is TGTGCCGGGAGGGACAGGCATTCCTACGAGCAGTACTTC. Variable domain in full (rest from reference TRBV7-9 and TRBJ2-7): DTGVSQNPRHKITKRGQNVTFRCDPISEHNRLYWYRQTLGQGPEFLTYFQNEAQLEKSRLLSDRFSAERPKGSFSTLEIQRTEQGDSAMYLCAGRDRHSYEQYFGPGTRLTVT.